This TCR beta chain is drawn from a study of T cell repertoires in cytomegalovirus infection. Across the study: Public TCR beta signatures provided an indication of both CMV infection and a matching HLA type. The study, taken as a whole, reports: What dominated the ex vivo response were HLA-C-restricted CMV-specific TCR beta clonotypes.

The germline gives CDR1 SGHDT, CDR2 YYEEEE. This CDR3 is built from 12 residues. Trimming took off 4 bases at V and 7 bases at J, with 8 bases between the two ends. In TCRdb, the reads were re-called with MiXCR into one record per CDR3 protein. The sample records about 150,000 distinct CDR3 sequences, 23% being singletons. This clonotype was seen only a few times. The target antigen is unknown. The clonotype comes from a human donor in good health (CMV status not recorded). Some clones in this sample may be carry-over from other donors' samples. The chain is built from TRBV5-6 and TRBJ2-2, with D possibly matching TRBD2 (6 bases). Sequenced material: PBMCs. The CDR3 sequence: CASSLGGGELFF. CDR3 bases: TGTGCCAGCAGCCTCGGGGGCGGGGAGCTGTTTTTT.